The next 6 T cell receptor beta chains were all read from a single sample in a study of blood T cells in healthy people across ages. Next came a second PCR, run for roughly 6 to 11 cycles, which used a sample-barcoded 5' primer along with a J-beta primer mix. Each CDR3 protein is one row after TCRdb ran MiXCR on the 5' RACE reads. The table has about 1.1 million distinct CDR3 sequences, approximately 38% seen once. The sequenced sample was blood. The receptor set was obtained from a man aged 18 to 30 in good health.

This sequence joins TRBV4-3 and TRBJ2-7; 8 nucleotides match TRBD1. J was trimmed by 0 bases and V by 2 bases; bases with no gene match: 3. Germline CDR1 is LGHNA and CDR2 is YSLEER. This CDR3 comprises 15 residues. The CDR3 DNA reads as TGCGCCAGCAGCCAAACAGGGGGAAGCTCCTACGAGCAGTACTTC. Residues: CASSQTGGSSYEQYF.

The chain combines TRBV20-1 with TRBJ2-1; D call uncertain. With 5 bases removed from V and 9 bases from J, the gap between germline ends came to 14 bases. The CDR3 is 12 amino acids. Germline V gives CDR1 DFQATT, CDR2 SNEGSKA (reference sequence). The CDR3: CSAGVGLSEQFF. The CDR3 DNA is TGCAGTGCTGGGGTAGGCCTGAGTGAGCAGTTCTTC.

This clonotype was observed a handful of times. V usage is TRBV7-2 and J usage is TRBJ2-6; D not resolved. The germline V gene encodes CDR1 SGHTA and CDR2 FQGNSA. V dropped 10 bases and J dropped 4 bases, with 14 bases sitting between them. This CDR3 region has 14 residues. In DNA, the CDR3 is TGTGCCACACGCTTGGGGTCCGGGGCCAACGTCCTGACTTTC. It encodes CATRLGSGANVLTF.

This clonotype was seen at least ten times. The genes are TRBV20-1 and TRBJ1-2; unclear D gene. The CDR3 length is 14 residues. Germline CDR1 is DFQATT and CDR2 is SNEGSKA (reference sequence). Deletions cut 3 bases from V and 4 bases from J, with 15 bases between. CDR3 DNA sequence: TGCAGTGCTAGGCTTCCCGACGGAGCCTATGGCTACACCTTC. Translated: CSARLPDGAYGYTF.

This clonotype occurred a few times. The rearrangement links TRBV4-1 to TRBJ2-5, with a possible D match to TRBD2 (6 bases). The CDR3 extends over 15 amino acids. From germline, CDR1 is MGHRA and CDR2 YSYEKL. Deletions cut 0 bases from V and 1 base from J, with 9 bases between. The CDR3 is CASSQEGTPQETQYF. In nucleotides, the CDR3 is TGCGCCAGCAGCCAAGAAGGGACTCCCCAAGAGACCCAGTACTTC.

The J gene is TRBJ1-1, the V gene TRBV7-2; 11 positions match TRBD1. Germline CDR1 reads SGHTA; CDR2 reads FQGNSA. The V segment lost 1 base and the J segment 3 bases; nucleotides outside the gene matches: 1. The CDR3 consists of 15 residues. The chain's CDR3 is CASSLEGQGDTEAFF. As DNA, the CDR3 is TGTGCCAGCAGCTTAGAGGGACAGGGGGACACTGAAGCTTTCTTT.